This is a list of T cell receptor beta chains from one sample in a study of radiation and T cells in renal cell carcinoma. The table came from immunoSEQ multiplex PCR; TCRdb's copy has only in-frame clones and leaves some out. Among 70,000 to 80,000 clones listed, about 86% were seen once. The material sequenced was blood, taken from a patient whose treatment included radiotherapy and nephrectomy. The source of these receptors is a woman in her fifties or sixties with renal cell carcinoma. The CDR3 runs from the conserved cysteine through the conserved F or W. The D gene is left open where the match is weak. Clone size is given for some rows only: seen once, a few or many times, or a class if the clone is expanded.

DNA: TGTGCCAGCAGCTTGGTACTAGCTCAGGAGACCCAGTACTTC
CDR3: CASSLVLAQETQYF
size: NA
D: NA
J: TRBJ2-5
V: TRBV5-6

DNA: TGCAGCGTTCAGACAGATGATGATGAGCAGTTCTTC
CDR3: CSVQTDDDEQFF
size: NA
D: NA
J: TRBJ2-1
V: TRBV29-1

DNA: TGCGCCAGCAGCCAGACCGGGACAGGTCGCTACGAGCAGTACTTC
CDR3: CASSQTGTGRYEQYF
size: NA
D: TRBD1
J: TRBJ2-7
V: TRBV4-3

DNA: TGTGCCAGTACTGGGGCCCCGAGGGAGACCCAGTACTTC
CDR3: CASTGAPRETQYF
size: NA
D: NA
J: TRBJ2-5
V: TRBV28

DNA: TGTGCCAGCAGCTTATATGGGCAGCGCAAAGAGCCCCAGCATTTT
CDR3: CASSLYGQRKEPQHF
size: NA
D: NA
J: TRBJ1-5
V: TRBV5-5

DNA: TGTGCCAGCAGCTTATCCGGGGGCACTGAAGCTTTCTTT
CDR3: CASSLSGGTEAFF
size: NA
D: NA
J: TRBJ1-1
V: TRBV11-3

DNA: TGCGCCAGCAGCCAAAACGAGGTAACCCGAACTGGTTTAACTTTCTATGAGCAGTTCTTC
CDR3: CASSQNEVTRTGLTFYEQFF
size: NA
D: NA
J: TRBJ2-1
V: TRBV4-1

DNA: TGCGCCAGCAGCCAAGATAGAGACAATCAGCCCCAGCATTTT
CDR3: CASSQDRDNQPQHF
size: NA
D: NA
J: TRBJ1-5
V: TRBV4-3

DNA: TGTGCCAGCAGCTTAGAGAGATACTACAATGAGCAGTTCTTC
CDR3: CASSLERYYNEQFF
size: few
D: NA
J: TRBJ2-1
V: TRBV7-9

DNA: TGTGCCAGCCGGGAGGGGGGTTTCTACGAGCAGTACTTC
CDR3: CASREGGFYEQYF
size: NA
D: TRBD2
J: TRBJ2-7
V: TRBV6-6

DNA: TGTGCCAGCAGTGAAGGGGGGAAGAGGGGACAGGGTTTCTACGAGCAGTACTTC
CDR3: CASSEGGKRGQGFYEQYF
size: NA
D: TRBD1
J: TRBJ2-7
V: TRBV6-1

DNA: TGTGCCAGCAGCGCAGGGGGCTTAGACAATGAGCAGTTCTTC
CDR3: CASSAGGLDNEQFF
size: few
D: TRBD1
J: TRBJ2-1
V: TRBV9

DNA: TGTGCCAGCAGCCCGGCCAGGGGGCTTCCAGATACGCAGTATTTT
CDR3: CASSPARGLPDTQYF
size: once
D: TRBD1
J: TRBJ2-3
V: TRBV5-4

DNA: TGTGCCAGCTCACCAGGACACTTATCTGGGGCCAACGTCCTGACTTTC
CDR3: CASSPGHLSGANVLTF
size: NA
D: NA
J: TRBJ2-6
V: TRBV18

DNA: TGTGCCAGCTCACCGACGGGACAGGGGAATGAAAAACTGTTTTTT
CDR3: CASSPTGQGNEKLFF
size: NA
D: TRBD1
J: TRBJ1-4
V: TRBV18

DNA: TGTGCCAGCAGCTCGATAACCTCAAAATTGGCGCAGTATTTT
CDR3: CASSSITSKLAQYF
size: NA
D: NA
J: TRBJ2-3
V: TRBV7-2

DNA: TGTGCCAGCAGAGACGTCCGGGACAGGGCTAACTATGGCTACACCTTC
CDR3: CASRDVRDRANYGYTF
size: NA
D: TRBD1
J: TRBJ1-2
V: TRBV27

DNA: TGTGCCAGCAGTTTGTCACAGGGTGGTAATCAGCCCCAGCATTTT
CDR3: CASSLSQGGNQPQHF
size: NA
D: NA
J: TRBJ1-5
V: TRBV28

DNA: TGTGCCAGCAGTCAGAGGCGGAGAAGCAATCAGCCCCAGCATTTT
CDR3: CASSQRRRSNQPQHF
size: once
D: NA
J: TRBJ1-5
V: TRBV28

DNA: TGTGCCAGCCGAGCGGGCTCCTACAATGAGCAGTTCTTC
CDR3: CASRAGSYNEQFF
size: NA
D: NA
J: TRBJ2-1
V: TRBV6-1

DNA: TGTGCCAGCAGCTTAGCACGCGGGAGCTACGAGCAGTACTTC
CDR3: CASSLARGSYEQYF
size: once
D: TRBD2
J: TRBJ2-7
V: TRBV7-2

DNA: TGTGCCAGCAGCCAAGAGGGGGGGCAGGGCCACGAGCAGTACTTC
CDR3: CASSQEGGQGHEQYF
size: NA
D: NA
J: TRBJ2-7
V: TRBV4-2

DNA: TGTGCCAGCAGTTTTAGGGGGCGAAACACCATATATTTT
CDR3: CASSFRGRNTIYF
size: NA
D: TRBD1
J: TRBJ1-3
V: TRBV28

DNA: TGTGCCAGCAGCTTAGGGGCTGCTAACTATGGCTACACCTTC
CDR3: CASSLGAANYGYTF
size: NA
D: NA
J: TRBJ1-2
V: TRBV7-9

DNA: TGTGCCAGCAGCTTAGGGCAGGGCGATGAGCAGTTCTTC
CDR3: CASSLGQGDEQFF
size: NA
D: NA
J: TRBJ2-1
V: TRBV11-2

DNA: TGTGCCAGCATAGGGGGTCGGGATCAGCCCCAGCATTTT
CDR3: CASIGGRDQPQHF
size: NA
D: NA
J: TRBJ1-5
V: TRBV2

DNA: TGTGCCAGCGGAGCTAGGACAGGGATTAATGGCTACACCTTC
CDR3: CASGARTGINGYTF
size: NA
D: TRBD1
J: TRBJ1-2
V: TRBV5-5

DNA: TGTGCCAGCACCTTAAATCTGGGGGCCGAAGCTTTCTTT
CDR3: CASTLNLGAEAFF
size: NA
D: NA
J: TRBJ1-1
V: TRBV7-2

DNA: TGTGCCAGCAGTGATCTCCGACAGGTTCAAGAGACCCAGTACTTC
CDR3: CASSDLRQVQETQYF
size: NA
D: NA
J: TRBJ2-5
V: TRBV25-1

DNA: TGCAGTGCTGGGCCAGATACGCAGTATTTT
CDR3: CSAGPDTQYF
size: NA
D: NA
J: TRBJ2-3
V: TRBV20-1

DNA: TGCGCCAGCAGCTTGGGAGCTACCTTGGGGACTGAAGCTTTCTTT
CDR3: CASSLGATLGTEAFF
size: once
D: NA
J: TRBJ1-1
V: TRBV5-1

DNA: TGTGCCAGCAGCCGTATAGGAGGTGGGGCCAACGTCCTGACTTTC
CDR3: CASSRIGGGANVLTF
size: NA
D: NA
J: TRBJ2-6
V: TRBV14

DNA: TGCGCCAGCAGTGAGTCGACCGGGAACACTGAAGCTTTCTTT
CDR3: CASSESTGNTEAFF
size: few
D: NA
J: TRBJ1-1
V: TRBV10-1

DNA: TGCGCCAGCAGCCTAGACCAGGTCACTGAAGCTTTCTTT
CDR3: CASSLDQVTEAFF
size: few
D: NA
J: TRBJ1-1
V: TRBV5-1

DNA: TGTGCCAGCAGCGCGACGTTGGAGAAACGTGAAGCTTTCTTT
CDR3: CASSATLEKREAFF
size: few
D: NA
J: TRBJ1-1
V: TRBV11-2

DNA: TGTGCCAGCAGCCTTCAGGGGACAGGGGGCTACGAGCAGTACTTC
CDR3: CASSLQGTGGYEQYF
size: few
D: TRBD1
J: TRBJ2-7
V: TRBV9

DNA: TGTGCCAGCAGTGAAAGGGTACGGGGGGTGAACACTGAAGCTTTCTTT
CDR3: CASSERVRGVNTEAFF
size: once
D: NA
J: TRBJ1-1
V: TRBV6-1

DNA: TGTGCCACCAGCAGAGAAAGGCTAAGCAACACCGGGGAGCTGTTTTTT
CDR3: CATSRERLSNTGELFF
size: NA
D: NA
J: TRBJ2-2
V: TRBV15

DNA: TGTGCCAGCAGCTTAGATCGACAGAACACTGAAGCTTTCTTT
CDR3: CASSLDRQNTEAFF
size: few
D: NA
J: TRBJ1-1
V: TRBV7-2

DNA: TGTGCCAGCAGTCCTCGACGGGGGGGAGCTTTCTTT
CDR3: CASSPRRGGAFF
size: few
D: NA
J: TRBJ1-1
V: TRBV6-1

DNA: TGTGCCAGCAGTCCACAGGGGCAGTTGCATCAGCCCCAGCATTTT
CDR3: CASSPQGQLHQPQHF
size: NA
D: TRBD1
J: TRBJ1-5
V: TRBV6-5

DNA: TGTGCCAGCAGAGACACCGGTTTGGCAGGGGGCTCTGAAGCTTTCTTT
CDR3: CASRDTGLAGGSEAFF
size: NA
D: TRBD1
J: TRBJ1-1
V: TRBV7-9

DNA: TGTGCCAGCAGGGTCCCGGGAGGCAATGAAAAACTGTTTTTT
CDR3: CASRVPGGNEKLFF
size: NA
D: NA
J: TRBJ1-4
V: TRBV27

DNA: TGCGCCAGCAGCTTGGTGAGAGGCCAAGAGACCCAGTACTTC
CDR3: CASSLVRGQETQYF
size: NA
D: NA
J: TRBJ2-5
V: TRBV5-1

DNA: TGTGCCAGCAGCTTAAGCGGGAGCTACGAGCAGTACTTC
CDR3: CASSLSGSYEQYF
size: NA
D: TRBD2
J: TRBJ2-7
V: TRBV11-1

DNA: TGTGCCAGCAGCTCTGGCCAGGGGGCCGGTGGCACTGAAGCTTTCTTT
CDR3: CASSSGQGAGGTEAFF
size: NA
D: TRBD1
J: TRBJ1-1
V: TRBV5-4

DNA: TGTGCCAGCACAATGACGACAGGGTATGAGCAGTTCTTC
CDR3: CASTMTTGYEQFF
size: NA
D: TRBD1
J: TRBJ2-1
V: TRBV7-2